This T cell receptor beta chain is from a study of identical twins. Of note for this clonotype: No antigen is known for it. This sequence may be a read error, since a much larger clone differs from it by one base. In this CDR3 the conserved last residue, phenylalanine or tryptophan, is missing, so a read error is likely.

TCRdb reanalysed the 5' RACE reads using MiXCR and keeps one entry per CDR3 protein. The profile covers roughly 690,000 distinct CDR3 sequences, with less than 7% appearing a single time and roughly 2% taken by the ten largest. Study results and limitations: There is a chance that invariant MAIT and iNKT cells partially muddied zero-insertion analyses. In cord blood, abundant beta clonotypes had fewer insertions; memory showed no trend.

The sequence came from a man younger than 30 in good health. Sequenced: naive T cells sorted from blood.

The chain's CDR3 is CASSFYRGQEYGYTY. The CDR3 DNA sequence: TGTGCCAGCAGTTTCTATCGAGGACAGGAGTATGGCTACACCTAC. The chain employs TRBV27 and TRBJ1-2, with TRBD1 identical over 7 bases. Germline V gene data show CDR1 as MNHEY and CDR2 as SMNVEV (reference sequence). Trimming at V came to 3 bases and at J to 5 bases, leaving 9 bases not matched to a gene. CDR3 length equals 15 residues.